The rows below give T cell receptor beta chains drawn from one sample of a study of Ad26.COV2.S vaccination and SARS-CoV-2 variants. The table came from immunoSEQ multiplex PCR; TCRdb's copy has only in-frame clones and leaves some out. The repertoire consists of 400,000 to 450,000 clones, with more than 80% occurring once and the leading ten covering less than 15%. Specimen: peripheral blood, collected in a trial of Ad26.COV2.S vaccine versus placebo. The origin of the receptors is a person aged 18-60 years who received the Ad26.COV2.S COVID-19 vaccine or a placebo. Both conserved end residues are part of each CDR3. The order of the fields is D gene, clone size, J gene, V gene, CDR3 protein, CDR3 DNA. The D gene is left open where the match is weak. Clone size appears in some rows only: once, few, many, or a class for an expanded clone.

TRBD2	once	TRBJ2-3	TRBV5-1	CASSWGLAGADTQYF	TGCGCCAGCAGCTGGGGACTAGCGGGAGCCGATACGCAGTATTTT
NA	NA	TRBJ2-5	TRBV7-6	CASSVWQGLKTQYF	TGTGCCAGCAGCGTATGGCAGGGCTTGAAGACCCAGTACTTC
NA	NA	TRBJ2-6	TRBV13	CASTPWDSGANVLTF	TGTGCCAGCACCCCCTGGGACTCTGGGGCCAACGTCCTGACTTTC
NA	NA	TRBJ1-1	TRBV29-1	CSVGQNTEAFF	TGCAGCGTTGGCCAGAACACTGAAGCTTTCTTT
TRBD1	NA	TRBJ2-6	TRBV10-3	CAISTDRGRGGYEMSGANVLTF	TGTGCCATCAGTACCGACAGGGGGCGAGGTGGATACGAGATGTCTGGGGCCAACGTCCTGACTTTC
NA	NA	TRBJ2-7	TRBV15	CATSRSIATAYEQYF	TGTGCCACCAGCAGGTCGATAGCGACCGCCTACGAGCAGTACTTC
TRBD1	NA	TRBJ1-4	TRBV2	CASSEQGQGEEKLFF	TGTGCCAGCAGTGAGCAGGGACAGGGAGAGGAAAAACTGTTTTTT
NA	NA	TRBJ2-7	TRBV5-1	CASSLGPGNEQYF	TGCGCCAGCAGCCTTGGTCCGGGCAACGAGCAGTACTTC
NA	NA	TRBJ1-1	TRBV13	CASSLLAGMLNTEAFF	TGTGCCAGCAGCTTATTGGCAGGGATGCTGAACACTGAAGCTTTCTTT
NA	NA	TRBJ2-2	TRBV7-2	CASSLRRNTGELFF	TGTGCCAGCAGCTTAAGACGGAACACCGGGGAGCTGTTTTTT
TRBD1	NA	TRBJ2-2	TRBV27	CASSLAHQGGSTGELFF	TGTGCCAGCAGTTTAGCCCACCAAGGGGGCAGCACCGGGGAGCTGTTTTTT
NA	NA	TRBJ1-2	TRBV6-2/TRBV6-3	CASSWKKGSANYGYTF	TGTGCCAGCAGTTGGAAGAAGGGCTCCGCTAACTATGGCTACACCTTC
TRBD1	NA	TRBJ1-4	TRBV14	CASSRRTGGIATNEKLFF	TGTGCCAGCAGCCGCCGGACAGGCGGGATAGCAACTAATGAAAAACTGTTTTTT
NA	NA	TRBJ1-2	TRBV6-1	CASSDEGMHDGYTF	TGTGCCAGCAGTGACGAGGGTATGCACGACGGCTACACCTTC
NA	NA	TRBJ2-3	TRBV5-8	CASSLELGGSTDTQYF	TGTGCCAGCAGCTTGGAACTCGGCGGAAGCACAGATACGCAGTATTTT
NA	NA	TRBJ2-5	TRBV27	CASSLSITGSGETQYF	TGTGCCAGCAGTTTATCGATAACGGGCTCGGGAGAGACCCAGTACTTC
NA	NA	TRBJ2-2	TRBV4-1	CASSQGPQKNVVGELFF	TGCGCCAGCAGCCAAGGACCGCAGAAGAACGTCGTGGGGGAGCTGTTTTTT
TRBD1	NA	TRBJ1-1	TRBV7-9	CASSSTLLKTGENTEAFF	TGTGCCAGCAGCTCGACCCTCCTAAAGACAGGGGAGAACACTGAAGCTTTCTTT
NA	NA	TRBJ2-5	TRBV6-2/TRBV6-3	CASSYVGEGTQYF	TGTGCCAGCAGTTACGTGGGAGAGGGGACCCAGTACTTC
TRBD1	NA	TRBJ1-4	TRBV7-9	CASSSRTGVEKLFF	TGTGCCAGCAGCTCCCGGACAGGGGTCGAAAAACTGTTTTTT
TRBD1	NA	TRBJ2-5	TRBV4-3	CASSPDRAKGAQYF	TGCGCCAGCAGCCCCGACAGGGCCAAAGGGGCCCAGTACTTC
NA	NA	TRBJ1-3	TRBV7-9	CAGEVISGNTIYF	TGTGCCGGCGAGGTGATCTCTGGAAACACCATATATTTT
TRBD2	NA	TRBJ2-7	TRBV11-2	CASSLIMSSGRETYEQYF	TGTGCCAGCAGCTTAATTATGTCTAGCGGGAGGGAAACCTACGAGCAGTACTTC
NA	few	TRBJ2-1	TRBV7-9	CASSLGFNEQFF	TGTGCCAGCAGCTTGGGTTTCAATGAGCAGTTCTTC
TRBD1	NA	TRBJ1-5	TRBV19	CASSSRTGNNQPQHF	TGTGCCAGTAGTTCCCGGACAGGGAACAATCAGCCCCAGCATTTT
TRBD2	NA	TRBJ2-7	TRBV6-5	CATGEGYEQYF	TGTGCCACCGGGGAGGGGTACGAGCAGTACTTC
NA	few	TRBJ2-2	TRBV10-3	CAISSWGAGELFF	TGTGCCATCAGTTCCTGGGGGGCCGGGGAGCTGTTTTTT
NA	NA	TRBJ2-7	TRBV11-2	CASSSYYGGYEQYF	TGTGCCAGCAGCTCTTACTATGGGGGTTACGAGCAGTACTTC
TRBD2	NA	TRBJ2-7	TRBV24-1	CATGLAGDCYEQYF	TGTGCCACCGGACTAGCGGGAGACTGCTACGAGCAGTACTTC
NA	NA	TRBJ2-1	TRBV4-1	CASSQDSLAYNEQFF	TGCGCCAGCAGCCAAGATTCACTAGCTTACAATGAGCAGTTCTTC
NA	NA	TRBJ1-2	TRBV30	CAWSTDPSGYTF	TGTGCCTGGAGTACGGATCCTAGTGGCTACACCTTC
TRBD2	NA	TRBJ2-3	TRBV10-3	CAISESTSGYVNTQYF	TGTGCCATCAGTGAGTCTACTAGCGGGTATGTGAATACGCAGTATTTT
NA	NA	TRBJ2-7	TRBV5-1	CASSPQGFSYEQYF	TGCGCCAGCAGCCCACAGGGCTTCTCCTACGAGCAGTACTTC
NA	NA	TRBJ1-4	TRBV6-5	CASSSMEQVRWEKLFF	TGTGCCAGCAGTTCCATGGAACAGGTCCGATGGGAAAAACTGTTTTTT
NA	NA	TRBJ2-5	TRBV5-1	CASSRDGGLQETQYF	TGCGCCAGCAGCCGAGACGGGGGGCTACAAGAGACCCAGTACTTC
TRBD2	NA	TRBJ2-1	TRBV5-1	CASSPQQREVHNEQFF	TGCGCCAGCAGCCCCCAGCAGCGGGAGGTCCACAATGAGCAGTTCTTC
NA	once	TRBJ2-1	TRBV7-9	CASSPLGSGISSYNEQFF	TGTGCCAGCAGCCCCTTGGGGTCGGGAATAAGCTCCTACAATGAGCAGTTCTTC
NA	once	TRBJ1-4	TRBV7-2	CASSPRASTNEKLFF	TGTGCCAGCAGCCCGCGGGCTTCAACTAATGAAAAACTGTTTTTT
TRBD2	NA	TRBJ2-7	TRBV29-1	CSVGGGKAYEQYF	TGCAGCGTTGGCGGGGGGAAAGCCTACGAGCAGTACTTC
NA	NA	TRBJ1-2	TRBV10-3	CAISESPRAQNYGYTF	TGTGCCATCAGTGAGTCCCCAAGGGCCCAAAACTATGGCTACACCTTC
TRBD1	NA	TRBJ2-7	TRBV29-1	CSVEVAGGRYEQYF	TGCAGCGTTGAAGTGGCAGGGGGCAGATACGAGCAGTACTTC
TRBD1	NA	TRBJ1-4	TRBV5-1	CASSLGQGAGEKLFF	TGCGCCAGCAGCCTGGGACAGGGGGCAGGAGAAAAACTGTTTTTT
NA	NA	TRBJ2-5	TRBV10-3	CAISEPSGITGVETQYF	TGTGCCATCAGTGAGCCCTCTGGTATAACGGGAGTTGAGACCCAGTACTTC
NA	NA	TRBJ1-2	TRBV5-6	CASSLLKRGYTF	TGTGCCAGCAGCTTGTTAAAACGAGGCTACACCTTC
NA	NA	TRBJ1-6	TRBV5-1	CASSFFGTQDNSPLHF	TGCGCCAGCAGCTTTTTTGGGACGCAGGATAATTCACCCCTCCACTTT
NA	NA	TRBJ2-5	TRBV27	CASSPLASETQYF	TGTGCCAGCAGTCCATTGGCCTCAGAGACCCAGTACTTC
NA	NA	TRBJ1-2	TRBV18	CASSLDQASRGYTF	TGTGCCAGCTCTTTGGATCAGGCCTCTCGGGGCTACACCTTC
NA	NA	TRBJ1-5	TRBV4-2	CASSPDGGGNQPQHF	TGTGCCAGCAGCCCGGATGGGGGAGGCAATCAGCCCCAGCATTTT
NA	NA	TRBJ2-3	TRBV27	CASSPPGGTDTQYF	TGTGCCAGCAGCCCCCCCGGGGGAACAGATACGCAGTATTTT
NA	NA	TRBJ2-3	TRBV18	CASSPGRDNTQYF	TGTGCCAGCTCACCGGGTAGGGATAATACGCAGTATTTT
NA	NA	TRBJ1-1	TRBV7-2	CASSLFLTGGTEAFF	TGTGCCAGCAGCTTATTCCTCACGGGGGGCACTGAAGCTTTCTTT
TRBD2	NA	TRBJ2-5	TRBV10-3	CAISESRSSGGQYF	TGTGCCATCAGTGAGTCGAGGAGTTCGGGGGGCCAGTACTTC
NA	NA	TRBJ2-5	TRBV7-9	CASSFSWSETQYF	TGTGCCAGCAGCTTTTCCTGGTCAGAGACCCAGTACTTC
NA	few	TRBJ1-4	TRBV7-9	CASSSTVATNEKLFF	TGTGCCAGCAGCTCGACGGTCGCAACTAATGAAAAACTGTTTTTT
NA	NA	TRBJ2-7	TRBV10-3	CATGSGSYEQYF	TGTGCCACCGGATCTGGCTCCTACGAGCAGTACTTC
NA	NA	TRBJ2-5	TRBV7-2	CASSSAEGARLVERETQYF	TGTGCCAGCAGTTCGGCAGAAGGGGCGCGCTTAGTAGAGCGAGAGACCCAGTACTTC
NA	NA	TRBJ2-5	TRBV7-2	CASSPVVGEEETQYF	TGTGCCAGCAGTCCGGTCGTGGGTGAAGAGGAGACCCAGTACTTC
NA	NA	TRBJ2-7	TRBV4-1	CASSPGLTYEQYF	TGCGCCAGCAGCCCGGGACTCACCTACGAGCAGTACTTC
NA	NA	TRBJ1-5	TRBV3-1/TRBV3-2	CASSQDRVNQPQHF	TGTGCCAGCAGCCAAGATCGGGTGAATCAGCCCCAGCATTTT
TRBD2	NA	TRBJ2-7	TRBV29-1	CSVRGLADSEQYF	TGCAGCGTTCGCGGACTAGCGGATTCCGAGCAGTACTTC